The TCR beta chain under discussion was sequenced for a study of identical twins. Findings and limits, study-wide: Weaker excess twin sharing was observed in beta out-of-frame sequences.

The CDR3 consists of 12 residues. V shed 7 bases and J 11 bases; nucleotides not matched to a gene: 8. TCRdb re-derived calls from the 5' RACE reads in MiXCR, one entry per CDR3 protein. The sample carries 600,000 to 800,000 distinct CDR3 sequences, 21% recorded once. Comments on this clonotype: Its antigen is unknown.

The sample was also linked to a second study, of T cells expressing NK-cell markers. According to that study: Sorted CD3+CD56+NKG2C+, CD3+CD56+NKG2C- and CD3+CD56-NKG2C+ T cells provided the TCR beta repertoires. Dominant NKG2C+ clonotypes made up roughly 1.0-8% of CD8+ T cells in several donors.

Sequenced: PBMCs. This receptor was obtained from a woman under 30 in good health. The chain combines TRBV12-3 or TRBV12-4 with TRBJ2-1; TRBD1 matches 7 bases. CDR3 coding DNA: TGTGCCAGCACTCCCAGGGGACAGCAGCAGTTCTTC. Its translation: CASTPRGQQQFF.